One T cell receptor (beta chain) is described in this entry. The antigen remains unidentified. TCRdb re-called the RT-PCR reads through MiXCR, storing one row per CDR3 protein. The table lists 800,000 or so distinct CDR3 sequences, about 20% of them singletons. This sample was taken from a study of response to subunit inactivated influenza vaccine. Germline CDR1 SGHVS, CDR2 FNYEAQ. The CDR3 has 17 amino acids. Between the trimmed V and J ends, which lost 4 bases and 5 bases, there was a span of 22 bases. The study's findings and limits: Each seasonal flu vaccination may recruit only limited new T cells, authors suggested.

The receptor's source is a middle-aged man who received an inactivated influenza vaccine. This chain links TRBV7-6 with TRBJ2-3; D tentatively reads TRBD1 or TRBD2 (6 bases each). This specimen consisted of PBMCs from blood, obtained around 5 days after vaccination. The CDR3 here is CASSSPLLGGDEDTQYF. In DNA form, the CDR3 reads TGTGCCAGCAGCTCCCCCCTGTTGGGGGGCGATGAAGATACGCAGTATTTT.